This T cell receptor beta chain stems from a study of T-cell reconstitution after alpha-beta-depleted transplantation in children. Study observations and caveats: Several hundred rapidly expanded clones from non-depleted graft cells reportedly supplied alpha-beta T cells about two months post-transplant.

This clonotype was recorded many times. Its antigen remains unidentified. The V gene end was trimmed by 3 bases and the J gene end by 5 bases; junction bases not matched to a gene: 8. Germline CDR1 SGHKS, CDR2 YYEKEE (reference sequence). CDR3 length: 15 residues. The TCRbeta library incorporated unique molecular identifiers. One entry per CDR3 protein, called by TCRdb with MiXCR from the PCR reads. The sample holds around 140,000 distinct CDR3 sequences, 8% to 10% seen once. Sequenced material: PBMCs, mostly from graft donor cells, taken 180 days after TCRalphabeta/CD19-depleted stem cell transplant. The chain combines TRBV5-5 with TRBJ2-5; 9 bases match TRBD1. This clonotype originated in a female patient aged 2-15 years who had a stem cell transplant for congenital amegakaryocytic thrombocytopenia, so the T cells may come from the graft donor. The CDR3 sequence is CASSSTGGTLETQYF. As DNA, the CDR3 is TGTGCCAGCAGCTCGACAGGGGGAACTTTGGAGACCCAGTACTTC.